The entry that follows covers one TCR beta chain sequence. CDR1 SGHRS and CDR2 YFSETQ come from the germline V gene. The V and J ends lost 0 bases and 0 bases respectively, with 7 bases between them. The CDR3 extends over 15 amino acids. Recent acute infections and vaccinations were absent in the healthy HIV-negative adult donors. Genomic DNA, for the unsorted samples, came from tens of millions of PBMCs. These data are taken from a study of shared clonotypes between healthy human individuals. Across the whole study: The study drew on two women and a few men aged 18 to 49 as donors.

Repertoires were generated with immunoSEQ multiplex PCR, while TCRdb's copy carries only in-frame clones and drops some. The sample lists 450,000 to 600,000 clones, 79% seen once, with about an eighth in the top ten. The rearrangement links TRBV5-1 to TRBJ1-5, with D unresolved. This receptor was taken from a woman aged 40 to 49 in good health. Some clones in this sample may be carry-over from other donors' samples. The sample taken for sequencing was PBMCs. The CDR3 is CASSLGYNSNQPQHF. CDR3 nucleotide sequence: TGCGCCAGCAGCTTGGGTTATAATAGCAATCAGCCCCAGCATTTT.